Listed below are T cell receptor beta chains from one sample, sequenced in a study of blood T cell repertoires in COVID-19. Method: immunoSEQ multiplex PCR; TCRdb's copy keeps in-frame clones and lacks some. Of 450,000 to 600,000 clones listed, roughly 87% are singletons. The sequenced sample consisted of PBMCs or T cells enriched from blood (not recorded which). These receptors were obtained from a woman under 30 who had recovered from COVID-19. Each CDR3 is given with its conserved first and last residue. Fields, in order: D gene, J gene, V gene, clone size, CDR3 protein, CDR3 DNA. A D gene is named only where the DNA matches it firmly. Part of the rows lack a size; the others show once, few, many or a class for expanded clones.

D: TRBD2
J: TRBJ2-1
V: TRBV6-5
size: .
CDR3: CASRTSGGHNEQFF
DNA: TGTGCCAGCAGGACTAGCGGGGGACACAATGAGCAGTTCTTC

D: .
J: TRBJ2-1
V: TRBV3-1/TRBV3-2
size: .
CDR3: CASSQASSFKQFF
DNA: TGTGCCAGCAGCCAAGCTAGCTCGTTTAAGCAGTTCTTC

D: TRBD1
J: TRBJ1-1
V: TRBV6-5
size: .
CDR3: CASPQGRGLNTEAFF
DNA: TGTGCCAGCCCCCAGGGCAGGGGGTTGAACACTGAAGCTTTCTTT

D: .
J: TRBJ1-2
V: TRBV5-1
size: .
CDR3: CASSSVGGPTGFF
DNA: TGCGCCAGCAGCTCAGTAGGGGGTCCTACGGGCTTCTTC

D: .
J: TRBJ1-2
V: TRBV2
size: .
CDR3: CASSIIEGYTF
DNA: TGTGCCAGCAGCATAATCGAGGGCTACACCTTC

D: TRBD1
J: TRBJ1-6
V: TRBV11-2
size: .
CDR3: CASSLGQRNSPLHF
DNA: TGTGCCAGCAGCTTGGGACAGCGAAATTCACCCCTCCACTTT

D: .
J: TRBJ1-2
V: TRBV5-4
size: .
CDR3: CASSLQGRNYGYTF
DNA: TGTGCCAGCAGCTTGCAGGGGCGCAACTATGGCTACACCTTC

D: .
J: TRBJ1-4
V: TRBV5-1
size: .
CDR3: CASSDMGPSNEKLFF
DNA: TGCGCCAGCAGCGATATGGGGCCCTCTAATGAAAAACTGTTTTTT

D: TRBD2
J: TRBJ2-7
V: TRBV5-6
size: .
CDR3: CASSLLSGGASSYEQYF
DNA: TGTGCCAGCAGCCTTCTTAGCGGGGGGGCGAGCTCCTACGAGCAGTACTTC

D: .
J: TRBJ1-5
V: TRBV27
size: .
CDR3: CASRRTGFDQPQHF
DNA: TGTGCCAGCAGGAGAACGGGTTTTGATCAGCCCCAGCATTTT

D: TRBD2
J: TRBJ2-1
V: TRBV11-1
size: few
CDR3: CASSSKRDFNEQFF
DNA: TGTGCCAGCAGCTCAAAGCGGGACTTCAATGAGCAGTTCTTC

D: TRBD1
J: TRBJ1-2
V: TRBV27
size: few
CDR3: CASSSTGVLNYGYTF
DNA: TGTGCCAGCAGTTCTACAGGGGTCCTAAACTATGGCTACACCTTC

D: TRBD1
J: TRBJ1-5
V: TRBV7-9
size: .
CDR3: CASSFGTGNQPQHF
DNA: TGTGCCAGCAGCTTTGGGACAGGGAATCAGCCCCAGCATTTT

D: TRBD2
J: TRBJ2-2
V: TRBV4-1
size: .
CDR3: CASSHPLAGDTGELFF
DNA: TGCGCCAGCAGCCATCCCCTAGCGGGGGACACCGGGGAGCTGTTTTTT

D: .
J: TRBJ1-1
V: TRBV6-4
size: .
CDR3: CASSDSGELNTEAFF
DNA: TGTGCCAGCAGTGACTCGGGAGAGCTGAACACTGAAGCTTTCTTT

D: TRBD1
J: TRBJ1-2
V: TRBV30
size: .
CDR3: CACAGTGLYNGYTF
DNA: TGTGCCTGCGCCGGGACAGGGTTATATAATGGCTACACCTTC

D: .
J: TRBJ1-1
V: TRBV12-3/TRBV12-4
size: .
CDR3: CASIPGQFTEAFF
DNA: TGTGCCAGCATCCCTGGACAGTTCACTGAAGCTTTCTTT

D: .
J: TRBJ1-1
V: TRBV7-9
size: .
CDR3: CASMRPNTEAFF
DNA: TGTGCCAGCATGAGGCCGAACACTGAAGCTTTCTTT

D: .
J: TRBJ1-4
V: TRBV6-1
size: few
CDR3: CASSEWQGYEKLFF
DNA: TGTGCCAGCAGTGAATGGCAGGGTTATGAAAAACTGTTTTTT

D: .
J: TRBJ1-6
V: TRBV5-1
size: .
CDR3: CASSLVGGGSPLHF
DNA: TGCGCCAGCAGCTTGGTAGGGGGGGGATCACCCCTCCACTTT

D: TRBD2
J: TRBJ2-1
V: TRBV19
size: .
CDR3: CASALSGGVDNEQFF
DNA: TGTGCCAGCGCCCTTAGCGGGGGGGTGGACAATGAGCAGTTCTTC

D: TRBD2
J: TRBJ2-7
V: TRBV7-9
size: .
CDR3: CASSPALSLAGGRSYEQYF
DNA: TGTGCCAGCAGCCCTGCGCTTAGTCTAGCGGGGGGACGCTCCTACGAGCAGTACTTC

D: .
J: TRBJ1-2
V: TRBV30
size: .
CDR3: CAWSLGSSYGYTF
DNA: TGTGCCTGGAGTCTGGGCAGTAGCTATGGCTACACCTTC

D: .
J: TRBJ1-1
V: TRBV12-3/TRBV12-4
size: .
CDR3: CASSLTAAEAFF
DNA: TGTGCCAGCAGCCTTACAGCGGCTGAAGCTTTCTTT

D: .
J: TRBJ1-2
V: TRBV27
size: .
CDR3: CASSLSGTRDYTF
DNA: TGTGCCAGCAGTTTATCCGGGACAAGGGACTACACCTTC

D: .
J: TRBJ1-2
V: TRBV24-1
size: .
CDR3: CATSFRGRGYTF
DNA: TGTGCCACCAGTTTTCGGGGGAGGGGCTACACCTTC

D: TRBD1
J: TRBJ1-5
V: TRBV5-1
size: .
CDR3: CASRTGTGSNQPQHF
DNA: TGCGCCAGCAGGACCGGGACAGGGAGTAATCAGCCCCAGCATTTT

D: TRBD1
J: TRBJ1-6
V: TRBV5-4
size: once
CDR3: CASSWGQGNSPLHF
DNA: TGTGCCAGCAGCTGGGGACAGGGAAACTCACCCCTCCACTTT

D: .
J: TRBJ1-1
V: TRBV6-5
size: .
CDR3: CASRLQVILNTEAFF
DNA: TGTGCCAGCAGACTCCAGGTGATCCTGAACACTGAAGCTTTCTTT

D: .
J: TRBJ1-5
V: TRBV2
size: .
CDR3: CASSGTTGIGNQPQHF
DNA: TGTGCCAGCAGTGGCACCACAGGGATTGGAAATCAGCCCCAGCATTTT

D: .
J: TRBJ1-5
V: TRBV7-2
size: .
CDR3: CASSLNTALEPQHF
DNA: TGTGCCAGCAGCTTAAACACAGCCCTGGAACCCCAGCATTTT

D: TRBD1
J: TRBJ1-2
V: TRBV6-5
size: .
CDR3: CASSRDRKLYGYTF
DNA: TGTGCCAGTTCCCGGGACAGAAAGCTTTATGGCTACACCTTC

D: TRBD2
J: TRBJ2-7
V: TRBV5-6
size: .
CDR3: CASSLGTSSYEQYF
DNA: TGTGCCAGCAGCTTAGGGACTAGCTCATACGAGCAGTACTTC

D: TRBD1
J: TRBJ1-6
V: TRBV7-8
size: once
CDR3: CASSPRPGTGFYRLHF
DNA: TGTGCCAGCAGTCCGAGGCCCGGGACAGGGTTTTACCGGCTCCACTTT

D: .
J: TRBJ1-6
V: TRBV12-3/TRBV12-4
size: once
CDR3: CASSHQGYSPLHF
DNA: TGTGCCAGCAGTCATCAGGGGTACTCACCCCTCCACTTT

D: .
J: TRBJ1-6
V: TRBV19
size: .
CDR3: CASSIRGGSYNSPLHF
DNA: TGTGCCAGTAGTATTAGGGGAGGGTCCTATAATTCACCCCTCCACTTT

D: .
J: TRBJ1-4
V: TRBV13
size: few
CDR3: CASSFVEKLFF
DNA: TGTGCCAGCAGCTTTGTAGAAAAACTGTTTTTT

D: .
J: TRBJ1-1
V: TRBV29-1
size: .
CDR3: CSVEIGDTEAFF
DNA: TGCAGCGTTGAAATCGGGGACACTGAAGCTTTCTTT

D: .
J: TRBJ2-7
V: TRBV5-6
size: .
CDR3: CASSLAGWSYEQYF
DNA: TGTGCCAGCAGCTTAGCGGGTTGGTCCTACGAGCAGTACTTC

D: .
J: TRBJ2-3
V: TRBV19
size: .
CDR3: CASKGIQGNTDMQYF
DNA: TGTGCCAGTAAGGGGATACAGGGAAACACAGATATGCAGTATTTT

D: .
J: TRBJ1-2
V: TRBV15
size: .
CDR3: CATSRDAGKGTNYGYTF
DNA: TGTGCCACCAGCAGAGATGCGGGGAAGGGTACTAACTATGGCTACACCTTC

D: TRBD1
J: TRBJ1-3
V: TRBV5-1
size: .
CDR3: CASRQGATGNTIYF
DNA: TGCGCCAGCAGGCAGGGGGCAACTGGAAACACCATATATTTT

D: .
J: TRBJ2-7
V: TRBV7-2
size: .
CDR3: CASTGLYHQYF
DNA: TGTGCCAGCACCGGTTTGTATCATCAGTACTTC

D: TRBD2
J: TRBJ2-3
V: TRBV7-8
size: .
CDR3: CASHVLPRGTADTQYF
DNA: TGTGCCAGCCACGTGTTGCCGCGGGGGACCGCAGATACGCAGTATTTT

D: .
J: TRBJ1-2
V: TRBV2
size: .
CDR3: CASSGELLSYGYTF
DNA: TGTGCCAGCAGTGGGGAGCTACTCTCTTATGGCTACACCTTC

D: .
J: TRBJ2-5
V: TRBV2
size: .
CDR3: CASSEGQQETQYF
DNA: TGTGCCAGCAGTGAAGGACAGCAAGAGACCCAGTACTTC

D: TRBD2
J: TRBJ2-5
V: TRBV6-2/TRBV6-3
size: few
CDR3: CASTPAGAHETQYF
DNA: TGTGCCAGCACCCCAGCGGGGGCACACGAGACCCAGTACTTC

D: TRBD2
J: TRBJ2-5
V: TRBV29-1
size: .
CDR3: CSVASSGGYETQYF
DNA: TGCAGCGTTGCATCGAGCGGGGGTTACGAGACCCAGTACTTC